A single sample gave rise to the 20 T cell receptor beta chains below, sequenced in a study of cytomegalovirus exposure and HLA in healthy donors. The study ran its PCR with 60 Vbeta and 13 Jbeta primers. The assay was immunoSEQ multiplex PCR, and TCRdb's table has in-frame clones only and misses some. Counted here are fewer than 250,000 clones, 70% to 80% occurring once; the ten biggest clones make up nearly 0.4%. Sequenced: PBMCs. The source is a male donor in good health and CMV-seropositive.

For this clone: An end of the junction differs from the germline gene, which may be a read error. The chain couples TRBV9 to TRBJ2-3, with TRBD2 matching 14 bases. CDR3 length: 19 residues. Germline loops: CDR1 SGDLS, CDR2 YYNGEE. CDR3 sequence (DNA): TGTGCCAGCAGCGTGGGACTAGCGGGAGCGACTTGGAGCATAGATACGCAGTATTTT. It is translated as CASSVGLAGATWSIDTQYF.

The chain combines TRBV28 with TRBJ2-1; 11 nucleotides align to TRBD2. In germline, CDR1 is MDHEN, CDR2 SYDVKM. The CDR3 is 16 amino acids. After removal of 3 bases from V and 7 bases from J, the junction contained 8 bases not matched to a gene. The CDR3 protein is CASSFKRLAGGNEQFF. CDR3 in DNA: TGTGCCAGCAGTTTCAAACGCTTAGCGGGGGGGAATGAGCAGTTCTTC. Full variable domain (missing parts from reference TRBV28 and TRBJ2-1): DVKVTQSSRYLVKRTGEKVFLECVQDMDHENMFWYRQDPGLGLRLIYFSYDVKMKEKGDIPEGYSVSREKKERFSLILESASTNQTSMYLCASSFKRLAGGNEQFFGPGTRLTVL.

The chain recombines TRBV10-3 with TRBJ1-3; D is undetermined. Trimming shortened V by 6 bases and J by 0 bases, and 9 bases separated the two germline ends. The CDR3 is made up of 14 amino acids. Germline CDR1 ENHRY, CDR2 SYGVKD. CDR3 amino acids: CAIRPLDSGNTIYF. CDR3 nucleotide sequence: TGTGCCATCAGGCCCCTAGACTCTGGAAACACCATATATTTT.

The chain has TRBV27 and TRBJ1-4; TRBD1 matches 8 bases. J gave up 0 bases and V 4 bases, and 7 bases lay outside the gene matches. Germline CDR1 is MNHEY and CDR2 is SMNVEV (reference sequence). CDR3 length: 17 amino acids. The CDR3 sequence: CASSYSRGPSTNEKLFF. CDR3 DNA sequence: TGTGCCAGCAGTTATAGCAGGGGGCCATCAACTAATGAAAAACTGTTTTTT.

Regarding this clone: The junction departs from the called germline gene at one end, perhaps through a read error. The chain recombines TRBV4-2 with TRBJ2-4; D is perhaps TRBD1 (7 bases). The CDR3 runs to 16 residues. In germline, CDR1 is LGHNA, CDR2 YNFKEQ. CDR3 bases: TGTGCCAGAAGCCAAGAACGGGCAGGGGGGTTGAACATTCAGTACTTC. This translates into CARSQERAGGLNIQYF.

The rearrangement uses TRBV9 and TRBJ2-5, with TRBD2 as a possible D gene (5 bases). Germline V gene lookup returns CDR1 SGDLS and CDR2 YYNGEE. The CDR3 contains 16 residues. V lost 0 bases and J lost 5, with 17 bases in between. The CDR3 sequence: CASSVAAGLNGETQYF. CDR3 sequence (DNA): TGTGCCAGCAGCGTAGCGGCGGGCCTGAACGGGGAGACCCAGTACTTC.

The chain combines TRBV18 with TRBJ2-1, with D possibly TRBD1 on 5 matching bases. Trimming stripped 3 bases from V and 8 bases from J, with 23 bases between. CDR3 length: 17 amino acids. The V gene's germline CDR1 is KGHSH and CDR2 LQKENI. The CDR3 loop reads CASSPISGLNLVDEQFF. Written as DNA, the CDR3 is TGTGCCAGCTCACCTATCTCAGGGCTCAATTTGGTAGATGAGCAGTTCTTC.

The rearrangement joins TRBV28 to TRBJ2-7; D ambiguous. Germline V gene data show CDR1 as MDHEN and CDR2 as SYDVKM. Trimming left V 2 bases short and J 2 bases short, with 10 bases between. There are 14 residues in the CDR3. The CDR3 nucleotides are TGTGCCAGCAGTTTAAGAGACATGGCCTACGAGCAGTACTTC. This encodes CASSLRDMAYEQYF.

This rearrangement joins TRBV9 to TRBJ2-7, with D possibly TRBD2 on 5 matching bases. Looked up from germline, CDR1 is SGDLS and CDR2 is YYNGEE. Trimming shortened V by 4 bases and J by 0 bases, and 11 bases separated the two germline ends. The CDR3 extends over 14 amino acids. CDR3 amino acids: CASSPPGSSYEQYF. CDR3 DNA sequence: TGTGCCAGCAGCCCCCCGGGGTCCTCCTACGAGCAGTACTTC.

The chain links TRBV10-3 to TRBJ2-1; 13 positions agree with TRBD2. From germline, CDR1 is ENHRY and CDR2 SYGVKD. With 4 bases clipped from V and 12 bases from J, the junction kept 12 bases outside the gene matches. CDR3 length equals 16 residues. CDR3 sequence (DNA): TGTGCCATCAGTGCTCAGACTAGCGGGAGGTCGTTACGGCAGTTCTTC. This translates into CAISAQTSGRSLRQFF.

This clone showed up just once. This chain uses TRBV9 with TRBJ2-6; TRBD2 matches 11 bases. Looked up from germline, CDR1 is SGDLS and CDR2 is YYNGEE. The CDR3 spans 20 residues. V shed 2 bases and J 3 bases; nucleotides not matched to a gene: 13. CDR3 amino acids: CASSVTPFSGRAVGANVLTF. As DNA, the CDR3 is TGTGCCAGCAGCGTGACCCCCTTTAGCGGGAGGGCGGTTGGGGCCAACGTCCTGACTTTC. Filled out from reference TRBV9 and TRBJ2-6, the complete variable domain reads DSGVTQTPKHLITATGQRVTLRCSPRSGDLSVYWYQQSLDQGLQFLIQYYNGEERAKGNILERFSAQQFPDLHSELNLSSLELGDSALYFCASSVTPFSGRAVGANVLTFGAGSRLTVL.

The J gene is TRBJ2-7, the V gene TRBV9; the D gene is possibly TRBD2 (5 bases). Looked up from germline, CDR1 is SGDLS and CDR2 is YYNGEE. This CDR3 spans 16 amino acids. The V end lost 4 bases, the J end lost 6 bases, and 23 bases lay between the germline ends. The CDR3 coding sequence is TGTGCCAGCAGCCTCGGGGAAGGGCGCAGTTACCCCGAGCAGTACTTC. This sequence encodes CASSLGEGRSYPEQYF.

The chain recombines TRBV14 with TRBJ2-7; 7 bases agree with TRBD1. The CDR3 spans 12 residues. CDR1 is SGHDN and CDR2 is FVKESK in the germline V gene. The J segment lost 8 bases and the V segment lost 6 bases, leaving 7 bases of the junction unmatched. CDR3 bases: TGTGCCAGCAGTCCACAGGGGAGCAAGCAGTACTTC. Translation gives CASSPQGSKQYF. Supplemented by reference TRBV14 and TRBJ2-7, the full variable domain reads EAGVTQFPSHSVIEKGQTVTLRCDPISGHDNLYWYRRVMGKEIKFLLHFVKESKQDESGMPNNRFLAERTGGTYSTLKVQPAELEDSGVYFCASSPQGSKQYFGPGTRLTVT.

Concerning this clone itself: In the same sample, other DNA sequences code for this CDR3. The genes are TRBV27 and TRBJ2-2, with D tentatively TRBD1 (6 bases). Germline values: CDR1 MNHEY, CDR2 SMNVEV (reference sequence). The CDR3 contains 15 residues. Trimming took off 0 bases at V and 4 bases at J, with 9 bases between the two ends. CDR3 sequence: CASSLSLGGTGELFF. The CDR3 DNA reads TGTGCCAGCAGTTTATCGTTAGGGGGCACCGGGGAGCTGTTTTTT.

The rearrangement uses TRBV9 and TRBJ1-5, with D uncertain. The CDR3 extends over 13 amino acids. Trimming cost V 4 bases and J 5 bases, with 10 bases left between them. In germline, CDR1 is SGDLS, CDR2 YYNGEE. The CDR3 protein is CASSLDTHQPQHF. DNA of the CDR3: TGTGCCAGCAGCCTCGACACGCATCAGCCCCAGCATTTT. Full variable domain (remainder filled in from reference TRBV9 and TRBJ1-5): DSGVTQTPKHLITATGQRVTLRCSPRSGDLSVYWYQQSLDQGLQFLIQYYNGEERAKGNILERFSAQQFPDLHSELNLSSLELGDSALYFCASSLDTHQPQHFGDGTRLSIL.

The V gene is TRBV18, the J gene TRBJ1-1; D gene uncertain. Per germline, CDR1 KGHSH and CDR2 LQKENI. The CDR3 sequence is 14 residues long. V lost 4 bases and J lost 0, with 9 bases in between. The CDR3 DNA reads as TGTGCCAGCTCACTAGACGGGGTGAACACTGAAGCTTTCTTT. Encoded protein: CASSLDGVNTEAFF. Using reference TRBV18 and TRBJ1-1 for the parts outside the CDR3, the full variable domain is NAGVMQNPRHLVRRRGQEARLRCSPMKGHSHVYWYRQLPEEGLKFMVYLQKENIIDESGMPKERFSAEFPKEGPSILRIQQVVRGDSAAYFCASSLDGVNTEAFFGQGTRLTVV.

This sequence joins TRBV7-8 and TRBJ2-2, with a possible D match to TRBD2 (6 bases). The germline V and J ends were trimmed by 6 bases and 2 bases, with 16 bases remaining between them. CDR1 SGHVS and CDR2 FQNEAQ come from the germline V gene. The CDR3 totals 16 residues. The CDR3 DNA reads TGTGCCAGCAGTCCACGAGTCGGGGGTAACACCGGGGAGCTGTTTTTT. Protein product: CASSPRVGGNTGELFF.

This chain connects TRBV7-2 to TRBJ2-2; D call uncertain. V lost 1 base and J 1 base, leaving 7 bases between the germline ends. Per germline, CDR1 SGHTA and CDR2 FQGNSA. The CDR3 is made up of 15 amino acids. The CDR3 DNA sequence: TGTGCCAGCAGCTTAGGGCTTCTGAACACCGGGGAGCTGTTTTTT. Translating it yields CASSLGLLNTGELFF.

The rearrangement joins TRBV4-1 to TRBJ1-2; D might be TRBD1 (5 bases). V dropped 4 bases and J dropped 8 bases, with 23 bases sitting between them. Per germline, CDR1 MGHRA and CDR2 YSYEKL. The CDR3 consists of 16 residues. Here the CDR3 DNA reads TGCGCCAGCAGCCCTGGCGGGACTTCTTACCGCCAAGGCTACACCTTC. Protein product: CASSPGGTSYRQGYTF.

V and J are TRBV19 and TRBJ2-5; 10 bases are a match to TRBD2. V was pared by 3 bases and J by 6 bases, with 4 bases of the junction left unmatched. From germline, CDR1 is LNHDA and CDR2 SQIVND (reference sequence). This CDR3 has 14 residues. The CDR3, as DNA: TGTGCCAGTAGTATTGGGACTAGCGCCCAGACCCAGTACTTC. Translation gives CASSIGTSAQTQYF.